Each of the 19 T cell receptor beta chains below was sequenced from the same sample in a study of T cells in tuberculosis. The time point was: new active TB diagnosis, blood taken before or within 7 days of starting treatment. Assay used: immunoSEQ multiplex PCR; TCRdb lists only in-frame clones, some missing. The sample comprises some 30,000 clones, roughly 86% of which are singletons, and around 5.5% rests with the top ten. The sequenced sample was PBMCs, obtained at tuberculosis diagnosis. These receptors all stem from an adult with tuberculosis.

This clone was detected only once. The rearrangement links TRBV7-7 to TRBJ2-5; no reliable D call. Germline V gene lookup returns CDR1 SSHAT and CDR2 FNYEAQ (reference sequence). The CDR3 extends over 14 amino acids. V lost 1 base to trimming and J lost 2 bases, with 8 bases between them. For the CDR3, the DNA is TGTGCCAGCAGCTTAGGCGCAGGTCAAGAGACCCAGTACTTC. Its translation is CASSLGAGQETQYF.

This rearrangement joins TRBV2 to TRBJ2-3; TRBD2 aligns across 8 bases. Trimming at V came to 8 bases and at J to 0 bases, leaving 10 bases not matched to a gene. The CDR3 runs 16 residues. The V gene's germline CDR1 is SNHLY and CDR2 FYNNEI. This chain's CDR3 is CASLWLAGTSTDTQYF. DNA for the CDR3: TGTGCCAGCCTTTGGTTAGCGGGGACTAGCACAGATACGCAGTATTTT.

V is TRBV27 and J is TRBJ2-7; a possible D gene is TRBD1 (6 bases). CDR3 length equals 12 residues. Trimming removed 5 bases at V and 6 bases at J, with 11 bases between. Germline V gene sequence: CDR1 MNHEY, CDR2 SMNVEV (reference sequence). Here the CDR3 DNA reads TGTGCCAGCAGTACAACAGGGTCCGAGCAGTACTTC. Its protein product is CASSTTGSEQYF.

The chain is built from TRBV4-1 and TRBJ1-1; D ambiguous. V was pared by 3 bases and J by 3 bases, with 11 bases between. Germline CDR1 reads MGHRA; CDR2 reads YSYEKL. The CDR3 is 14 amino acids. The CDR3: CASSHVGPDTEAFF. CDR3 coding DNA: TGCGCCAGCAGCCACGTGGGCCCGGACACTGAAGCTTTCTTT.

The rearrangement links TRBV5-6 to TRBJ2-5; 12 bases are shared with TRBD2. Trimming removed 4 bases from V and 4 bases from J; junction bases left unmatched: 2. Germline CDR1 is SGHDT and CDR2 is YYEEEE. This CDR3 has 14 amino acids. CDR3 protein: CASSQGLAGETQYF. Here the CDR3 DNA reads TGTGCCAGCAGCCAGGGACTAGCGGGAGAGACCCAGTACTTC. The whole variable domain, filled in from reference TRBV5-6 and TRBJ2-5, reads DAGVTQSPTHLIKTRGQQVTLRCSPKSGHDTVSWYQQALGQGPQFIFQYYEEEERQRGNFPDRFSGHQFPNYSSELNVNALLLGDSALYLCASSQGLAGETQYFGPGTRLLVL.

J is TRBJ1-1 and V is TRBV19; D might be TRBD1 (6 bases). The germline V gene has CDR1 LNHDA and CDR2 SQIVND (reference sequence). The V end lost 5 bases, the J end lost 4 bases, and 11 bases lay between the germline ends. The CDR3 is 13 residues long. The CDR3 spells CASSSQGRTEAFF. The CDR3 DNA is TGTGCCAGTAGTTCACAGGGACGCACTGAAGCTTTCTTT.

V gene TRBV6-1 combines with J gene TRBJ1-3; 9 positions match TRBD1. The CDR3 has 15 residues. Trimming removed 4 bases from V and 4 bases from J; junction bases left unmatched: 5. Germline V lookup: CDR1 MNHNS, CDR2 SASEGT. In DNA form, the CDR3 reads TGTGCCAGCAGTGTTCTGGGACAGGGAGGAAACACCATATATTTT. It specifies CASSVLGQGGNTIYF.

This clone came up once. V is TRBV6-6 and J is TRBJ1-1; D perhaps matches TRBD1 (5 bases). The CDR3 extends over 11 amino acids. CDR1 and CDR2 (germline): MNHNY, SVGAGI (reference sequence). The ends were cut back, 7 bases at V and 4 bases at J, with 7 bases in the middle. CDR3 sequence reads: CASTGGTEAFF. The DNA of the CDR3 is TGTGCCAGCACGGGGGGCACTGAAGCTTTCTTT.

The chain employs TRBV23-1 and TRBJ2-5, with a possible D match to TRBD2 (5 bases). TRBV23-1 is placed among ORFs of uncertain function. The germline V and J ends were trimmed by 4 bases and 2 bases, with 8 bases remaining between them. The CDR3 covers 13 residues. The CDR3, as DNA: TGCGCCAGCAGTCCGGGGAAACAAGAGACCCAGTACTTC. It specifies CASSPGKQETQYF.

The chain uses TRBV4-2 and TRBJ1-4; D is unresolved. The germline V gene encodes CDR1 LGHNA and CDR2 YNFKEQ. The length of the CDR3 is 15 residues. Deletions cut 2 bases from V and 0 bases from J, with 7 bases between. The CDR3 reads CASSQSHSTNEKLFF. The CDR3 nucleotides are TGTGCCAGCAGCCAAAGTCACTCAACTAATGAAAAACTGTTTTTT.

The V and J genes are TRBV6-6 and TRBJ2-7, with TRBD2 identical over 9 bases. J gave up 7 bases and V 0 bases, and 10 bases lay outside the gene matches. CDR3 length equals 16 residues. Germline V gene data show CDR1 as MNHNY and CDR2 as SVGAGI (reference sequence). The CDR3 bases are TGTGCCAGCAGTTACTCGGTGGCGGGAGGGCCGAGGGAGCAGTACTTC. This translates into CASSYSVAGGPREQYF.

The chain links TRBV30 to TRBJ1-1, with 7 bases that match TRBD1. Germline values: CDR1 GTSNPN, CDR2 SVGIG (reference sequence). The CDR3 spans 14 residues. V gave up 3 bases and J gave up 1 base; unmatched junction bases: 5. CDR3 sequence reads: CAWRDRAGNTEAFF. The CDR3 bases are TGTGCCTGGAGAGACAGGGCCGGGAACACTGAAGCTTTCTTT.

The chain combines TRBV5-1 with TRBJ2-3; D ambiguous. With 4 bases removed from V and 2 bases from J, the gap between germline ends came to 11 bases. CDR3 length equals 14 residues. CDR1 is SGHRS and CDR2 is YFSETQ in the germline V gene. The CDR3 protein is CASSPRRITDTQYF. The CDR3 DNA is TGCGCCAGCAGCCCCCGGCGGATCACAGATACGCAGTATTTT.

As regards this clone: This CDR3 is also generated by other DNA sequences in the sample. The chain is built from TRBV27 and TRBJ1-2; possible D gene TRBD1, 5 bases. Germline CDR1 MNHEY, CDR2 SMNVEV (reference sequence). The CDR3 is made up of 14 amino acids. V gave up 2 bases and J gave up 2 bases, with 9 bases separating them. CDR3 DNA: TGTGCCAGCAGTTTAGCAGGGTCCAACTATGGCTACACCTTC. Protein: CASSLAGSNYGYTF.

The V call is TRBV28, the J call TRBJ2-4; perhaps TRBD1 as D (6 bases). The germline CDR1 and CDR2 sequences are MDHEN and SYDVKM. Trimming took off 2 bases at V and 9 bases at J, with 14 bases between the two ends. The CDR3 loop spans 14 amino acids. CDR3 in amino acids: CASSLGQGLTIQYF. The CDR3, as DNA: TGTGCCAGCAGTTTAGGGCAGGGGTTAACCATTCAGTACTTC.

Only one count was recorded for this clone. V and J are TRBV5-1 and TRBJ1-3; 11 nucleotides agree with TRBD1. Germline V lookup: CDR1 SGHRS, CDR2 YFSETQ. V shed 4 bases and J 4 bases; nucleotides not matched to a gene: 7. There are 16 residues in the CDR3. CDR3 in amino acids: CASSRRTGGSGNTIYF. The DNA of the CDR3 is TGCGCCAGCAGCCGGCGGACAGGGGGCTCCGGAAACACCATATATTTT.

The chain recombines TRBV19 with TRBJ1-2; 7 positions match TRBD1. This CDR3 is built from 15 residues. CDR1 is LNHDA and CDR2 is SQIVND in the germline V gene (reference sequence). V was pared by 5 bases and J by 5 bases, with 11 bases of the junction left unmatched. CDR3 in amino acids: CASSRSGQANYGYTF. CDR3 nucleotides: TGTGCCAGTAGTCGATCTGGACAGGCGAATTATGGCTACACCTTC. The entire variable domain, with the rest obtained from reference TRBV19 and TRBJ1-2, is as follows: DGGITQSPKYLFRKEGQNVTLSCEQNLNHDAMYWYRQDPGQGLRLIYYSQIVNDFQKGDIAEGYSVSREKKESFPLTVTSAQKNPTAFYLCASSRSGQANYGYTFGSGTRLTVV.

This chain links TRBV27 with TRBJ2-7, with 13 positions matching TRBD2. The V gene end was trimmed by 3 bases and the J gene end by 3 bases; junction bases not matched to a gene: 2. The CDR3 runs 15 residues. Looked up from germline, CDR1 is MNHEY and CDR2 is SMNVEV (reference sequence). The CDR3 DNA follows: TGTGCCAGCAGTTTTGGACTAGCGGGGGTCTACGAGCAGTACTTC. The encoded protein is CASSFGLAGVYEQYF.

The rearrangement uses TRBV9 and TRBJ2-3; a possible D gene is TRBD1 (5 bases). The CDR3 contains 14 residues. Trimming took 0 bases from V and 4 from J, leaving 9 bases between them. The germline CDR1 and CDR2 sequences are SGDLS and YYNGEE. CDR3 sequence: CASSVVQAADTQYF. The CDR3 DNA sequence: TGTGCCAGCAGCGTAGTACAGGCGGCAGATACGCAGTATTTT.